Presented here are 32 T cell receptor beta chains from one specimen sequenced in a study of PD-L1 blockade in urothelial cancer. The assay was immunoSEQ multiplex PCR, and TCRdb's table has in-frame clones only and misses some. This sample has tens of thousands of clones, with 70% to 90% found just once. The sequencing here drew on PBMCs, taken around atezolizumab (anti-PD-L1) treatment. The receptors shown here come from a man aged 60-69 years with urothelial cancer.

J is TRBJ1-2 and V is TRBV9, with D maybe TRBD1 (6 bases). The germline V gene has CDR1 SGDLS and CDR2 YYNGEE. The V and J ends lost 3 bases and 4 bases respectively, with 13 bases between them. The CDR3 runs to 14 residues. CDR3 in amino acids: CASSGGPGSYGYTF. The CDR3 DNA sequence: TGTGCCAGCAGCGGGGGGCCGGGAAGCTATGGCTACACCTTC.

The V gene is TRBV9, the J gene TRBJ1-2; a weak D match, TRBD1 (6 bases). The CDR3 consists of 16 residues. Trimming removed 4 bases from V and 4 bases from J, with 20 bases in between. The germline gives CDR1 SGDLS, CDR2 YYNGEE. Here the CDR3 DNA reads TGTGCCAGCAGCCCCCAGGGGACCCCGCTCGGCTATGGCTACACCTTC. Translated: CASSPQGTPLGYGYTF.

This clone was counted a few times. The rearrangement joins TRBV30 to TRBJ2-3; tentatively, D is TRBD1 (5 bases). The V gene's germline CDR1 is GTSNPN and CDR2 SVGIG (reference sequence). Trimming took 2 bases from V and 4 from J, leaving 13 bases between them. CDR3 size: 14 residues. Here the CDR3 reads CAWSPSQGADTQYF. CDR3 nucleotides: TGTGCCTGGAGTCCCTCCCAAGGGGCAGATACGCAGTATTTT.

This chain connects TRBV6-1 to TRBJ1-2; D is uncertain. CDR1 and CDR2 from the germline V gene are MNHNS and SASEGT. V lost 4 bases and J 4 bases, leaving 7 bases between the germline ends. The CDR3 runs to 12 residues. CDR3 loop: CASSVSSYGYTF. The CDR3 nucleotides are TGTGCCAGCAGTGTTTCGAGCTATGGCTACACCTTC.

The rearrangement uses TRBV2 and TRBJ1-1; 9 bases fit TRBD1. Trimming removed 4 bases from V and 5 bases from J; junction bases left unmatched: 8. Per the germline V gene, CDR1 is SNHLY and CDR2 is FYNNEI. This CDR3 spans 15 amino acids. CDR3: CASSGNRGLGTEAFF. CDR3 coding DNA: TGTGCCAGCAGTGGGAACAGGGGGCTAGGGACTGAAGCTTTCTTT.

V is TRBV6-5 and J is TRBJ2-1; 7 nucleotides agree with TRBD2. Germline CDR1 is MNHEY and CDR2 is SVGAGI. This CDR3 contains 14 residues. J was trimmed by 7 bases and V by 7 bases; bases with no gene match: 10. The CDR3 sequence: CASTPRAGRNEQFF. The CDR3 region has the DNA TGTGCCAGCACCCCGAGAGCGGGAAGGAATGAGCAGTTCTTC.

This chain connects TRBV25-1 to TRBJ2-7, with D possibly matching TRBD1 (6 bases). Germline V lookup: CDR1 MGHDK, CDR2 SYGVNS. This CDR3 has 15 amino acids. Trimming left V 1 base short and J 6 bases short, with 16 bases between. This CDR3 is CASSEWKGVRVEQYF. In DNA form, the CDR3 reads TGTGCCAGCAGTGAATGGAAGGGGGTGAGGGTCGAGCAGTACTTC.

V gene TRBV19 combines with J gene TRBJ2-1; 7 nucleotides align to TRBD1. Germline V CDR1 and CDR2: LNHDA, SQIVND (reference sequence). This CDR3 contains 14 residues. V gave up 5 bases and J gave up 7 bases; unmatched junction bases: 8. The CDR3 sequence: CASSQPGQRNEQFF. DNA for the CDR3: TGTGCCAGTAGTCAGCCGGGACAGCGAAATGAGCAGTTCTTC.

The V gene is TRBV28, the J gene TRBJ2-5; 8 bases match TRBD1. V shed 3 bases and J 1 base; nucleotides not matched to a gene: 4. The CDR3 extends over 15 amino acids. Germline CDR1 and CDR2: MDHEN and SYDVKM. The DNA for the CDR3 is TGTGCCAGCAGTTTTGGAGGACAGGGCCAAGAGACCCAGTACTTC. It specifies CASSFGGQGQETQYF.

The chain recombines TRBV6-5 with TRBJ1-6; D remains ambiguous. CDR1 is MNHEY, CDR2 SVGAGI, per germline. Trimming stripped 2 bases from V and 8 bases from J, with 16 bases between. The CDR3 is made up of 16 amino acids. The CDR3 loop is CASSYARRRRDSPLHF. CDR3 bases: TGTGCCAGCAGTTACGCCCGCCGCAGGAGGGATTCACCCCTCCACTTT.

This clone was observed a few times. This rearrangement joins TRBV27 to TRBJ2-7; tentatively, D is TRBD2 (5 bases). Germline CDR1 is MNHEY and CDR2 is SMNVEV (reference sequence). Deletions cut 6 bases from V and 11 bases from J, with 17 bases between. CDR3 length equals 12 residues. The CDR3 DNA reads TGTGCCAGCAGCCCGGTTAACCAGAGGGAGTACTTC. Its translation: CASSPVNQREYF.

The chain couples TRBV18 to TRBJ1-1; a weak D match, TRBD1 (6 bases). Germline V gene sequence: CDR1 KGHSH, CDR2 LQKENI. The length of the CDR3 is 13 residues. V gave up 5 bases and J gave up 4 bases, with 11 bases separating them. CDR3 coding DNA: TGTGCCAGCTCAGGGACATCTGGCACTGAAGCTTTCTTT. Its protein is CASSGTSGTEAFF.

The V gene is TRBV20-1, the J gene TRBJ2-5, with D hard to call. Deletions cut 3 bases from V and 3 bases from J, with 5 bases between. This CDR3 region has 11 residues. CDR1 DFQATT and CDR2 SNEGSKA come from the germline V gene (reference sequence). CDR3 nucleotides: TGCAGTGCTAGCGGAGAAGAGACCCAGTACTTC. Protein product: CSASGEETQYF.

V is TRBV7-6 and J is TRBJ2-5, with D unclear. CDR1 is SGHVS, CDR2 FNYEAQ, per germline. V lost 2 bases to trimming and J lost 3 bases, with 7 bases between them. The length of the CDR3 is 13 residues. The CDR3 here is CASSLFQEETQYF. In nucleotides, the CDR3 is TGTGCCAGCAGCTTATTCCAGGAAGAGACCCAGTACTTC.

The CDR3 protein is CASSYTVLRVHQPQHF. CDR3 bases: TGTGCCAGCAGTTACACTGTCCTCAGGGTCCATCAGCCCCAGCATTTT. The J gene is TRBJ1-5, the V gene TRBV6-5; D is perhaps TRBD1 (5 bases). CDR1 is MNHEY and CDR2 is SVGAGI in the germline V gene. Trimming shortened V by 2 bases and J by 5 bases, and 16 bases separated the two germline ends. The CDR3 has 16 amino acids.

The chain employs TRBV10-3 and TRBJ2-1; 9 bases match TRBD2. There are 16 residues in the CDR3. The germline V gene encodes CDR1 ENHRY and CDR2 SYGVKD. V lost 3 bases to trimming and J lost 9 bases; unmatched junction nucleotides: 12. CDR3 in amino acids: CAISDLWAGAGGEQFF. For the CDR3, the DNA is TGTGCCATCAGTGACTTGTGGGCGGGAGCGGGGGGTGAGCAGTTCTTC.

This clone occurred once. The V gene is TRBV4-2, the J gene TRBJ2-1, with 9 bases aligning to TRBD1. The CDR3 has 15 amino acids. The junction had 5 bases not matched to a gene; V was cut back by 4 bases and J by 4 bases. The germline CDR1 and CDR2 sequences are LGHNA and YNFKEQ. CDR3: CASSPQTGGYNEQFF. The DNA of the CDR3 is TGTGCCAGCAGCCCCCAGACAGGGGGTTACAATGAGCAGTTCTTC.

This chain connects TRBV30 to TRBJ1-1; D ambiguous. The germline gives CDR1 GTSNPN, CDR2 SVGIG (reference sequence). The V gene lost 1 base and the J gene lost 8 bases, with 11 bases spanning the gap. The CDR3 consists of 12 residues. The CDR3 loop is CAWSERAGEAFF. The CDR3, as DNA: TGTGCCTGGAGTGAGAGGGCTGGGGAAGCTTTCTTT.

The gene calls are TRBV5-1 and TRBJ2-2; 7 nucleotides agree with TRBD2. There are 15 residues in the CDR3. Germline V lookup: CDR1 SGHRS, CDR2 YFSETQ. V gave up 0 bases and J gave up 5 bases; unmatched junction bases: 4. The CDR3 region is CASSLGGSGTGELFF. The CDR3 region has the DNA TGCGCCAGCAGCTTGGGAGGTAGCGGGACCGGGGAGCTGTTTTTT.

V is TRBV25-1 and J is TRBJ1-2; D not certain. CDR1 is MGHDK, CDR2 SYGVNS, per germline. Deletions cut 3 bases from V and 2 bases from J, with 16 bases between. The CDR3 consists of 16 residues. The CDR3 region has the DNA TGTGCCAGCAGTGAGACCCCGGAGGTAGCGAACTATGGCTACACCTTC. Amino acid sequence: CASSETPEVANYGYTF.

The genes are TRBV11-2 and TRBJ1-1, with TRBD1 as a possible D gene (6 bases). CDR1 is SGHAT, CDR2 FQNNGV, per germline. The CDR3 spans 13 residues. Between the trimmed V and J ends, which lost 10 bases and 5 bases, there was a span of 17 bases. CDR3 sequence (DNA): TGTGCCACTACGAGGGGGACCCGGACTGAAGCTTTCTTT. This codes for CATTRGTRTEAFF.

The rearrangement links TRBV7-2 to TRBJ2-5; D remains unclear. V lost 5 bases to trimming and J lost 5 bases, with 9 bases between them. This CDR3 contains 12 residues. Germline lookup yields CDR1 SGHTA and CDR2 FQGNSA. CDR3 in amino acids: CASSPLRETQYF. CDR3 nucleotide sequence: TGTGCCAGCAGCCCCCTCCGGGAGACCCAGTACTTC.

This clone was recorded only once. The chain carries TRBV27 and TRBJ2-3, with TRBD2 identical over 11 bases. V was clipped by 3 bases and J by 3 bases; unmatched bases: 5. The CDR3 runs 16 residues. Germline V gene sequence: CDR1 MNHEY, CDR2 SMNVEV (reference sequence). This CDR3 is CASSFLASGRTDTQYF. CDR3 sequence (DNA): TGTGCCAGCAGTTTCTTGGCTAGCGGGAGGACAGATACGCAGTATTTT.

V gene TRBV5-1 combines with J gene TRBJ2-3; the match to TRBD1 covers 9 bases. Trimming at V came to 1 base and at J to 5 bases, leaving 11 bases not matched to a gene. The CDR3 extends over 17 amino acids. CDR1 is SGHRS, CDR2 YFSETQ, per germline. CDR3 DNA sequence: TGCGCCAGCAGCTTGAGAGGGTCGGGACAGGGAGTAGATACGCAGTATTTT. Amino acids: CASSLRGSGQGVDTQYF.

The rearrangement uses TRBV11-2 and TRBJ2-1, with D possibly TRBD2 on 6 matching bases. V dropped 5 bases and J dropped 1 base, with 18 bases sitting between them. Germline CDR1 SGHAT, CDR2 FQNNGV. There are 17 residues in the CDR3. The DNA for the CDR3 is TGTGCCAGCAGCCGGCCGGCTAGCGCGCGTTCCTACAATGAGCAGTTCTTC. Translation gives CASSRPASARSYNEQFF.

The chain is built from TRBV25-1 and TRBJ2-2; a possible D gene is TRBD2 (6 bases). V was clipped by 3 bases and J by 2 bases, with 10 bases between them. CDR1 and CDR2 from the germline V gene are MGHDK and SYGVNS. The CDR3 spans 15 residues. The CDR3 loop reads CASSDGGLNTGELFF. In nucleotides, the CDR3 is TGTGCCAGCAGTGACGGGGGACTTAACACCGGGGAGCTGTTTTTT.

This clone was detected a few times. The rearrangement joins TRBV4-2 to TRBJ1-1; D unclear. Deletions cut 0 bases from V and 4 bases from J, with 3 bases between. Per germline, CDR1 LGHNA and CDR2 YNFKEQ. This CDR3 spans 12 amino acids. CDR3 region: CASSQDRTEAFF. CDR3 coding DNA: TGTGCCAGCAGCCAAGATCGCACTGAAGCTTTCTTT.

The CDR3 DNA sequence: TGTGCCACGTCCTTTGACGCAGGCTCCTACAATGAGCAGTTCTTC. Amino acid sequence: CATSFDAGSYNEQFF. This sequence joins TRBV5-5 and TRBJ2-1; D is unresolved. The V and J ends lost 9 bases and 0 bases respectively, with 16 bases between them. The CDR3 consists of 15 residues. The germline CDR1 and CDR2 sequences are SGHKS and YYEKEE (reference sequence). The whole variable domain, filled in from reference TRBV5-5 and TRBJ2-1, reads DAGVTQSPTHLIKTRGQQVTLRCSPISGHKSVSWYQQVLGQGPQFIFQYYEKEERGRGNFPDRFSARQFPNYSSELNVNALLLGDSALYLCATSFDAGSYNEQFFGPGTRLTVL.

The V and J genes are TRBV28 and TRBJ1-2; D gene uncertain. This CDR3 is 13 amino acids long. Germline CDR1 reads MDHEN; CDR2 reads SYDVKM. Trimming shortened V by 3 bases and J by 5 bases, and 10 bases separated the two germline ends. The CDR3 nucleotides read TGTGCCAGCAGTTTGCGGGGTGGATATGGCTACACCTTC. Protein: CASSLRGGYGYTF.

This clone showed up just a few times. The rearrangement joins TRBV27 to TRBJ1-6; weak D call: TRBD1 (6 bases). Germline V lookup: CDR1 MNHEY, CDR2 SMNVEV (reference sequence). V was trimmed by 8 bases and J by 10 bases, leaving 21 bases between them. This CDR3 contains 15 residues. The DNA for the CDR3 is TGTGCCAGCGGACAGACCAGGGGCGAGCACTCACCCCTCCACTTT. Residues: CASGQTRGEHSPLHF.

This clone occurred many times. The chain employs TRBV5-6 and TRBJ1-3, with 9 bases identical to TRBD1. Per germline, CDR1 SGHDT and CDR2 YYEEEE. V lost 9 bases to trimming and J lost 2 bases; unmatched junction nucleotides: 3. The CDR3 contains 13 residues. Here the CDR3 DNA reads TGTGCCATGGGACAGGGCACTGGAAACACCATATATTTT. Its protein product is CAMGQGTGNTIYF.

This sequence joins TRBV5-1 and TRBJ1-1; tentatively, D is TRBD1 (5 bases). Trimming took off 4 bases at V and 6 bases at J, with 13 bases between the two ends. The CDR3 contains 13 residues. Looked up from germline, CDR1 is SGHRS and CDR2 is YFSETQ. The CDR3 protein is CASSPGAEAEAFF. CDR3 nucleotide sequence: TGCGCCAGCAGCCCTGGGGCCGAGGCTGAAGCTTTCTTT.